This T cell receptor beta chain was captured in a study of identical twins. Points from the study as a whole: Part of the zero-insertion signal could reflect confounding by invariant MAIT and iNKT cells. Fewer insertions characterized abundant cord blood beta clonotypes, whereas memory repertoires showed none.

This clonotype was seen a handful of times. No antigen is known for it. TCRdb processed the 5' RACE reads anew with MiXCR; each CDR3 protein has one entry. Of under 1 million distinct CDR3 sequences listed, 9% to 15% were seen once; the top ten hold about 1.5%. This same sample was also taken into another study, of yellow fever vaccine responses in identical twins.

The TCR was taken from a woman aged 18-29 years in good health. Sequenced input: PBMCs.

CDR3 DNA: TGTGCCAGCAGCTTGGATCTCGGAAAGCCCCAGCATTTT. It yields the protein CASSLDLGKPQHF. The chain employs TRBV5-5 and TRBJ1-5; D is uncertain. The V end lost 0 bases, the J end lost 8 bases, and 9 bases lay between the germline ends. Per the germline V gene, CDR1 is SGHKS and CDR2 is YYEKEE (reference sequence). The CDR3 covers 13 residues.